The T cell receptor (beta chain) under discussion was sequenced for a study of PD-1 blockade in classical Hodgkin lymphoma. Time point defined: newly diagnosed, previously untreated cHL patient sample. Magnetic negative selection was used to purify CD4+ T cells from thawed PBMCs. V was pared by 7 bases and J by 8 bases, with 21 bases between. Germline V gene lookup returns CDR1 SGHNT and CDR2 YYREEE (reference sequence). CDR3 length: 15 residues. TCRdb's copy holds only in-frame clones and misses some; the assay was immunoSEQ multiplex PCR. The profile covers 20,000 to 25,000 clones, with around nine tenths appearing a single time and roughly 0.43% taken by the ten largest. Study findings and constraints: Reported findings placed baseline TCR diversity lower in newly diagnosed patients (compared with healthy donors).

In the case of this clone: Its antigen is not known.

The sequencing input was CD4+ T cells from blood. The chain recombines TRBV5-4 with TRBJ2-2, with D uncertain. This clonotype originated in a human donor with classical Hodgkin lymphoma. The CDR3 loop is CASSTDGRSSGELFF. The CDR3 DNA follows: TGTGCCAGCTCCACGGACGGCAGGTCGTCGGGGGAGCTGTTTTTT.